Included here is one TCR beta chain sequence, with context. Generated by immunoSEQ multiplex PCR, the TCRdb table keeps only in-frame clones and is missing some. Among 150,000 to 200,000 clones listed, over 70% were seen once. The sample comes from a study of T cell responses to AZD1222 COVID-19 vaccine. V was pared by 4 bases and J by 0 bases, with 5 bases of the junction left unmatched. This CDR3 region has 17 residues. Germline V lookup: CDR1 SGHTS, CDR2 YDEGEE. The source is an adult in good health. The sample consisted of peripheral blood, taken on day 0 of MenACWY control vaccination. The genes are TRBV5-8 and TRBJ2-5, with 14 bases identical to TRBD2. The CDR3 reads CASSMGLAGVNQETQYF. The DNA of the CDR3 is TGTGCCAGCAGCATGGGACTAGCGGGGGTCAACCAAGAGACCCAGTACTTC.